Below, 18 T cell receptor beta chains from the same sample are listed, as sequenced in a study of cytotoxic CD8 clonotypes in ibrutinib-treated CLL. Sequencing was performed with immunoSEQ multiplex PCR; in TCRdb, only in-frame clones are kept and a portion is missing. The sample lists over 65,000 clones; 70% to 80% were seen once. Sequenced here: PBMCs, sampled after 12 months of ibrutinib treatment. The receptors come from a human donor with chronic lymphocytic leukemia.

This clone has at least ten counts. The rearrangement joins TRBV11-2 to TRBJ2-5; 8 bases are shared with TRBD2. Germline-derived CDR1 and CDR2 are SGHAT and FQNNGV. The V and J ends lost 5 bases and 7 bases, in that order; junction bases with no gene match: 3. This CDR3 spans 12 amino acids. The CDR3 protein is CASSPGGGTQYF. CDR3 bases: TGTGCCAGCAGCCCCGGGGGGGGGACCCAGTACTTC.

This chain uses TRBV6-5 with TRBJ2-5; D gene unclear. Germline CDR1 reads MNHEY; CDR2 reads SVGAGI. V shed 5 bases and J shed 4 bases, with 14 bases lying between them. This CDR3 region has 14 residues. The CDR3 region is CASSPPGGTETQYF. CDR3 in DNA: TGTGCCAGCAGTCCCCCCGGCGGAACAGAGACCCAGTACTTC.

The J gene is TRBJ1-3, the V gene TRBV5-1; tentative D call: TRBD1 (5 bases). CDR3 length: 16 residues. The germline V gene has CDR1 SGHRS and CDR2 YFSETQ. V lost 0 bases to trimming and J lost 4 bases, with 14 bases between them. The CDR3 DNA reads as TGCGCCAGCAGCTTGGTACCCACCACAGGAGGAAACACCATATATTTT. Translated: CASSLVPTTGGNTIYF.

CDR3 residues: CASSPGQGPYEQYF. The CDR3 DNA is TGTGCCAGCTCACCCGGACAGGGCCCCTACGAGCAGTACTTC. The rearrangement links TRBV18 to TRBJ2-7; 8 nucleotides line up with TRBD1. Trimming cost V 3 bases and J 2 bases; bases outside gene matches: 3. Germline CDR1 is KGHSH and CDR2 is LQKENI. The CDR3 contains 14 residues.

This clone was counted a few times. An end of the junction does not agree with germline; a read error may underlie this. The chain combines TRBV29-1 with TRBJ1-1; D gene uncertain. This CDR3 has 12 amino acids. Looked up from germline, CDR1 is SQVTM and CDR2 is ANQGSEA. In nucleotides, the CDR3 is TGCAGCGTCGAAGGGAGGGCCACTGAAGCTTTCTTT. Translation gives CSVEGRATEAFF.

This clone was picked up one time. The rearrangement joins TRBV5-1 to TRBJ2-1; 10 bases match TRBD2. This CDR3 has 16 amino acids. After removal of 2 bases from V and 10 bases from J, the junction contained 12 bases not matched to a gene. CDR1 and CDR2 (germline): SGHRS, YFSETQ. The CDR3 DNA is TGCGCCAGCAGCTTTCTAGCGGGAGTGGGCTCAGGGGAGCAGTTCTTC. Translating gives CASSFLAGVGSGEQFF.

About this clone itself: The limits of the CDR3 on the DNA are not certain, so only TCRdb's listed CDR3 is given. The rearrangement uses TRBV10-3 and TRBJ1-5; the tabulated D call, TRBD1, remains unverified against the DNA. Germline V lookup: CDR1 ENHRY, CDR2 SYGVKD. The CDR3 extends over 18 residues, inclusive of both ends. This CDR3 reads CAISERRAGTGGEQPQHF.

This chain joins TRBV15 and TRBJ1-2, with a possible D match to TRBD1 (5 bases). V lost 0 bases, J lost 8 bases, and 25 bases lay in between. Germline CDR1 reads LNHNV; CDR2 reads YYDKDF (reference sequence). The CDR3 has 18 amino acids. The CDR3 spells CATSRDPPPPGTLRGYTF. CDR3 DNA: TGTGCCACCAGCAGAGATCCTCCTCCCCCCGGGACCCTGAGGGGCTACACCTTC.

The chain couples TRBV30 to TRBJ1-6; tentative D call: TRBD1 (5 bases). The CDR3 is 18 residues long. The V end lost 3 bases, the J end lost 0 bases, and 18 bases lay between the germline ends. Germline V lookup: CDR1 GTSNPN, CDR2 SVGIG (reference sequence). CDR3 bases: TGTGCCTGGAGCCTCGGGGCAGCCGGTGTCTCCTATAATTCACCCCTCCACTTT. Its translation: CAWSLGAAGVSYNSPLHF.

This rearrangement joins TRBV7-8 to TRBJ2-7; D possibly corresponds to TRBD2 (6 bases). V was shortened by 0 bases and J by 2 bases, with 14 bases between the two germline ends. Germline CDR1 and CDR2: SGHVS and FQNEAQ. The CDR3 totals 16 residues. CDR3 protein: CASSLAGGARTYEQYF. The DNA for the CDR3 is TGTGCCAGCAGCTTAGCGGGCGGGGCCCGGACCTACGAGCAGTACTTC.

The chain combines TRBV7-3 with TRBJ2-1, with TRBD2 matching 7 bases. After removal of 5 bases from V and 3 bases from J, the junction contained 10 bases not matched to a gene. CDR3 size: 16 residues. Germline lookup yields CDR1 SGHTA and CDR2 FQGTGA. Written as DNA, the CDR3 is TGTGCCAGCAGCCCAAGGGCAGGGAGGGTCTACAATGAGCAGTTCTTC. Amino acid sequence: CASSPRAGRVYNEQFF. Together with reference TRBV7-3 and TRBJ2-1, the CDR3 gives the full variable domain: GAGVSQTPSNKVTEKGKYVELRCDPISGHTALYWYRQSLGQGPEFLIYFQGTGAADDSGLPNDRFFAVRPEGSVSTLKIQRTERGDSAVYLCASSPRAGRVYNEQFFGPGTRLTVL.

The CDR3 loop is CASSEAGQSNQPQHF. CDR3 DNA sequence: TGTGCCAGCAGTGAAGCGGGACAGAGCAATCAGCCCCAGCATTTT. The chain has TRBV2 and TRBJ1-5, with 7 bases lining up with TRBD1. V was pared by 0 bases and J by 1 base, with 0 bases of the junction left unmatched. Germline V lookup: CDR1 SNHLY, CDR2 FYNNEI. CDR3 length equals 15 residues.

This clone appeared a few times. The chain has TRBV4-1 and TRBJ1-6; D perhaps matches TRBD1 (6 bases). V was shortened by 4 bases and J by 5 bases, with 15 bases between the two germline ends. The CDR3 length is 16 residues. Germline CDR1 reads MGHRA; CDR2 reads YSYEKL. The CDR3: CASSPEPGAHNSPLHF. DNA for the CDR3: TGCGCCAGCAGCCCCGAACCGGGGGCCCATAATTCACCCCTCCACTTT.

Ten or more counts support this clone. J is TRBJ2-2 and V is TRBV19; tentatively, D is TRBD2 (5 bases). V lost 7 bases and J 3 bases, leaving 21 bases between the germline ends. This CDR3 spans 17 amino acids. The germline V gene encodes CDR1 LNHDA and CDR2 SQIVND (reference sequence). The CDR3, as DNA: TGTGCCAGTAACCCCTCGGTTACTAGGGCGTACACCGGGGAGCTGTTTTTT. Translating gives CASNPSVTRAYTGELFF. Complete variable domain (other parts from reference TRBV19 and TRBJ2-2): DGGITQSPKYLFRKEGQNVTLSCEQNLNHDAMYWYRQDPGQGLRLIYYSQIVNDFQKGDIAEGYSVSREKKESFPLTVTSAQKNPTAFYLCASNPSVTRAYTGELFFGEGSRLTVL.

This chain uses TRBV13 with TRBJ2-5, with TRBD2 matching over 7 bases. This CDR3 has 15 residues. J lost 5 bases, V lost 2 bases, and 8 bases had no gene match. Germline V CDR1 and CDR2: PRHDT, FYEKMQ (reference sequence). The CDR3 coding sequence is TGTGCCAGCAGCTTACGGGGACTACTGCCCGAGACCCAGTACTTC. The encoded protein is CASSLRGLLPETQYF.

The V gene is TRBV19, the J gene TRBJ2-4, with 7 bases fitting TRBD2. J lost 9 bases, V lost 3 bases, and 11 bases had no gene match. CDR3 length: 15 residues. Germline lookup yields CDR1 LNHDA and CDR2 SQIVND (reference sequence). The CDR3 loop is CASSIGGTRWGIQYF. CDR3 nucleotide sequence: TGTGCCAGTAGTATCGGGGGGACCCGGTGGGGCATTCAGTACTTC.

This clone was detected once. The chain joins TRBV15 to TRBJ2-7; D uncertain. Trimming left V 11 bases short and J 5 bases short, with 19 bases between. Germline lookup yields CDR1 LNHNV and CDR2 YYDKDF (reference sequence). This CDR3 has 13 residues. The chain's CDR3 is CAPSHPGGNEQYF. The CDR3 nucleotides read TGTGCCCCCTCCCACCCGGGTGGGAACGAGCAGTACTTC.

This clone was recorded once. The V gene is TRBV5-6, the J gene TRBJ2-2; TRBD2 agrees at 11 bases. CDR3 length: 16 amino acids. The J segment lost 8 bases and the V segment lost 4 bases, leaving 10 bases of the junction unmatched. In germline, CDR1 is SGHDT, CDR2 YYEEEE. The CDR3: CASSTRTSGWAGELFF. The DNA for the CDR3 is TGTGCCAGCAGCACCCGGACTAGCGGGTGGGCGGGGGAGCTGTTTTTT.